The clone carrying this T cell receptor (beta chain) has only a few counts. Its specificity is not known. The data were obtained in a study of beta chain features in type 1 diabetes. Findings and caveats of the study: A greater similarity of naive, central memory and Treg TCRB repertoires was seen among patients than among healthy donors. Moderately but significantly shorter TCRB CDR3s were found in Type 1 diabetes patients in all four CD4+ subsets.

V was pared by 7 bases and J by 3 bases, with 12 bases between. The CDR3 sequence is 13 residues long. The germline V gene encodes CDR1 SQVTM and CDR2 ANQGSEA. The study reverse transcribed the entire isolated RNA, so it sequenced expressed TCRB transcripts. This table comes from immunoSEQ multiplex PCR, and its TCRdb copy is limited to in-frame clones, with some not included. Among 130,000 or so clones listed, roughly 9.3% were seen once. The clonotype was recovered from a woman between 40 and 50 years old in good health. This chain links TRBV29-1 with TRBJ2-2; weak D call: TRBD2 (5 bases). The sequencing input was central memory CD4+ T cells from blood. The chain's CDR3 is CSATLDYTGELFF. The CDR3, as DNA: TGCAGCGCCACTTTGGACTACACCGGGGAGCTGTTTTTT.